Below, 16 T cell receptor beta chains from the same sample are listed, as sequenced in a study of T cell responses to AZD1222 COVID-19 vaccine. Profiling relied on immunoSEQ multiplex PCR, and the TCRdb table lists in-frame clones only, not all of them. This sample has 140,000 to 150,000 clones; approximately 89% occur once, and the top ten carry around 5.5%. The sample in question was peripheral blood, obtained on day 0 of AZD1222 vaccination. These TCRs come from an adult in good health.

This chain uses TRBV2 with TRBJ1-6, with D perhaps TRBD1 (5 bases). Deletions cut 9 bases from V and 8 bases from J, with 26 bases between. This CDR3 is 17 amino acids long. Germline V lookup: CDR1 SNHLY, CDR2 FYNNEI. The CDR3 DNA follows: TGTGCCAGTCCGCATTCTAAGGCGCAGGGTGTGGATTCACCCCTCCACTTT. Translation: CASPHSKAQGVDSPLHF. Drawing the rest from reference TRBV2 and TRBJ1-6, the complete variable domain is EPEVTQTPSHQVTQMGQEVILRCVPISNHLYFYWYRQILGQKVEFLVSFYNNEISEKSEIFDDQFSVERPDGSNFTLKIRSTKLEDSAMYFCASPHSKAQGVDSPLHFGNGTRLTVT.

The chain couples TRBV4-3 to TRBJ2-7; D call uncertain. The CDR3 spans 13 residues. Trimming took off 0 bases at V and 2 bases at J, with 5 bases between the two ends. The germline CDR1 and CDR2 sequences are LGHNA and YSLEER. CDR3 DNA sequence: TGCGCCAGCAGCCAAGATCGGACCTACGAGCAGTACTTC. Its protein is CASSQDRTYEQYF.

V usage is TRBV2 and J usage is TRBJ1-1; no clear D gene. V was shortened by 5 bases and J by 4 bases, with 11 bases between the two germline ends. This CDR3 comprises 13 residues. CDR1 is SNHLY and CDR2 is FYNNEI in the germline V gene. CDR3: CASSQDGSTEAFF. As DNA, the CDR3 is TGTGCCAGCAGTCAGGACGGTAGCACTGAAGCTTTCTTT.

This clone was seen a single time. V and J are TRBV5-8 and TRBJ1-2; a possible D gene is TRBD1 (6 bases). V was shortened by 4 bases and J by 4 bases, with 14 bases between the two germline ends. This CDR3 has 14 residues. The germline gives CDR1 SGHTS, CDR2 YDEGEE. The CDR3 bases are TGTGCCAGCAGCCTCAACAGGGTGGTCTATGGCTACACCTTC. This gives the protein CASSLNRVVYGYTF.

This sequence joins TRBV20-1 and TRBJ2-5; D may be TRBD1 or TRBD2 (5 bases each). CDR1 DFQATT and CDR2 SNEGSKA come from the germline V gene (reference sequence). The CDR3 spans 13 residues. V dropped 3 bases and J dropped 5 bases, with 13 bases sitting between them. CDR3 region: CSASWGNRETQYF. The CDR3, as DNA: TGCAGTGCTAGTTGGGGGAATAGGGAGACCCAGTACTTC.

This chain joins TRBV9 and TRBJ1-2, with 11 bases lining up with TRBD1. Trimming removed 2 bases from V and 4 bases from J; junction bases left unmatched: 7. Per the germline V gene, CDR1 is SGDLS and CDR2 is YYNGEE. The length of the CDR3 is 16 residues. Written as DNA, the CDR3 is TGTGCCAGCAGCGTTTTGGGGACAGGGGGTTTCTATGGCTACACCTTC. It encodes CASSVLGTGGFYGYTF.

As for this clone: The junction departs from germline at one end; a sequencing error may be responsible. V and J are TRBV7-7 and TRBJ2-2; 7 bases agree with TRBD2. This CDR3 contains 16 residues. Germline V lookup: CDR1 SSHAT, CDR2 FNYEAQ (reference sequence). This CDR3 reads CASSLETSSNTGELFF. CDR3 sequence (DNA): TGTGCTAGCAGCTTAGAGACTAGCAGTAACACCGGGGAGCTGTTTTTT.

The chain joins TRBV21-1 to TRBJ1-5. TRBV21-1 is a pseudogene segment. CDR3 length equals 14 residues. The chain's CDR3 is CASSKGGGGQPQHF. The CDR3 coding sequence is TGTGCCAGCAGCAAGGGGGGAGGGGGACAGCCCCAGCATTTT.

In its sample, this clone was seen once. The V and J genes are TRBV5-1 and TRBJ2-1; 7 nucleotides align to TRBD2. The CDR3 runs 15 residues. The germline V gene encodes CDR1 SGHRS and CDR2 YFSETQ. With V trimmed by 0 bases and J by 6 bases, 6 bases remained unmatched. In DNA form, the CDR3 reads TGCGCCAGCAGCTTGGTTCGCGGGAGCTCCAATGAGCAGTTCTTC. This translates into CASSLVRGSSNEQFF. The full variable domain, its missing parts supplied by reference TRBV5-1 and TRBJ2-1, is KAGVTQTPRYLIKTRGQQVTLSCSPISGHRSVSWYQQTPGQGLQFLFEYFSETQRNKGNFPGRFSGRQFSNSRSEMNVSTLELGDSALYLCASSLVRGSSNEQFFGPGTRLTVL.

V usage is TRBV10-3 and J usage is TRBJ2-1, with D possibly TRBD2 on 6 matching bases. CDR3 length: 12 residues. Germline V gene data show CDR1 as ENHRY and CDR2 as SYGVKD. V was cut by 3 bases and J by 14 bases, with 14 bases left in between. The CDR3 DNA follows: TGTGCCATCAGTGATGGAGCGGGCGGTGAGTTCTTC. Translated, it gives CAISDGAGGEFF.

V usage is TRBV27 and J usage is TRBJ2-1; D not resolved. The CDR3 loop spans 13 amino acids. CDR1 and CDR2 (germline): MNHEY, SMNVEV (reference sequence). Trimming shortened V by 4 bases and J by 4 bases, and 8 bases separated the two germline ends. In nucleotides, the CDR3 is TGTGCCAGCAGTTACACTGGGTACAATGAGCAGTTCTTC. Translated, it gives CASSYTGYNEQFF.

V usage is TRBV10-3 and J usage is TRBJ2-1; a weak D match, TRBD2 (6 bases). Trimming cost V 6 bases and J 0 bases, with 9 bases left between them. Germline assignment: CDR1 ENHRY and CDR2 SYGVKD. CDR3 size: 14 residues. The CDR3 DNA reads TGTGCCATCAGGATAGCGGTCTCCTACAATGAGCAGTTCTTC. Translating it yields CAIRIAVSYNEQFF.

In DNA form, the CDR3 reads TGTGCCAGCAGCTTCCGTCACACTAGGAACGCAGATACGCAGTATTTT. It yields the protein CASSFRHTRNADTQYF. The chain links TRBV11-3 to TRBJ2-3; weak D call: TRBD2 (5 bases). The V end was cut by 3 bases, the J end by 4 bases, with 17 bases between. This CDR3 contains 16 residues. The V gene's germline CDR1 is SGHNT and CDR2 YENEEA.

The J gene is TRBJ2-4, the V gene TRBV6-2 or TRBV6-3; 7 nucleotides align to TRBD2. CDR3 length: 19 residues. CDR1 is MNHEY, CDR2 SVGEGT, per germline. V gave up 4 bases and J gave up 0 bases; unmatched junction bases: 15. CDR3 in amino acids: CASSSGSGNPTLAKNIQYF. The DNA of the CDR3 is TGTGCCAGCAGTTCCGGGAGCGGGAACCCTACTCTAGCCAAAAACATTCAGTACTTC.

The rearrangement uses TRBV3-1 (or the pseudogene TRBV3-2) and TRBJ2-7, with TRBD1 as a possible D gene (5 bases). The germline CDR1 and CDR2 sequences are LGHDT and YNNKEL (reference sequence). V shed 4 bases and J shed 6 bases, with 13 bases lying between them. This CDR3 has 13 amino acids. CDR3 loop: CASSLTDQGEQYF. As DNA, the CDR3 is TGTGCCAGCAGCCTGACCGACCAGGGCGAGCAGTACTTC.

This chain uses TRBV12-5 with TRBJ1-6; D is possibly TRBD1 (5 bases). This CDR3 has 14 residues. V was clipped by 2 bases and J by 8 bases, with 10 bases between them. CDR1 LGHNT and CDR2 FRNRAP come from the germline V gene. CDR3 sequence reads: CASGLPGRYSPLHF. Here the CDR3 DNA reads TGTGCTAGTGGTTTGCCAGGGAGGTATTCACCCCTCCACTTT. The whole variable domain, remainder taken from reference TRBV12-5 and TRBJ1-6, is DARVTQTPRHKVTEMGQEVTMRCQPILGHNTVFWYRQTMMQGLELLAYFRNRAPLDDSGMPKDRFSAEMPDATLATLKIQPSEPRDSAVYFCASGLPGRYSPLHFGNGTRLTVT.